This entry lists 22 T cell receptor beta chains sequenced from one sample in a study of T cells in Graves' hyperthyroidism and ophthalmopathy. Researchers amplified the TCR beta CDR3 regions from RNA transcripts. Carried out on the TCR CDR3, a first-round RT-PCR used the HTBI primer set. TCRdb recomputed calls from the multiplex PCR reads with MiXCR, one row per CDR3 protein. Of roughly 520,000 distinct CDR3 sequences in the sample, roughly a quarter are singletons; the top ten hold about 11%. Input material: blood. The receptors come from a woman aged 25 to 39 with Graves' ophthalmopathy.

This clonotype was seen many times. The CDR3 DNA follows: TGCAGTGCTAGAGATCCAGGGTCACACGCTGAAGCTTTCTTT. Its translation: CSARDPGSHAEAFF. The gene calls are TRBV20-1 and TRBJ1-1; tentative D call: TRBD1 (5 bases). The germline CDR1 and CDR2 sequences are DFQATT and SNEGSKA (reference sequence). There are 14 residues in the CDR3. V was shortened by 0 bases and J by 6 bases, with 14 bases between the two germline ends.

The rearrangement uses TRBV7-9 and TRBJ1-2; maybe TRBD1 (6 bases). Trimming took 2 bases from V and 8 from J, leaving 12 bases between them. Germline CDR1 reads SEHNR; CDR2 reads FQNEAQ (reference sequence). The CDR3 consists of 13 residues. The CDR3: CASSLKGQWGYTF. The DNA for the CDR3 is TGTGCCAGCAGCTTAAAAGGACAGTGGGGCTACACCTTC.

V and J are TRBV6-1 and TRBJ2-4, with D hard to call. V gave up 5 bases and J gave up 0 bases, with 8 bases separating them. In germline, CDR1 is MNHNS, CDR2 SASEGT. The CDR3 is 14 residues long. The CDR3 coding sequence is TGTGCCAGCAGTCATCTACTAGCCAAAAACATTCAGTACTTC. It specifies CASSHLLAKNIQYF.

This clonotype was counted only a few times. J is TRBJ1-5 and V is TRBV28; TRBD1 aligns across 8 bases. CDR3 length equals 17 residues. Germline CDR1 is MDHEN and CDR2 is SYDVKM. J lost 9 bases, V lost 1 base, and 14 bases had no gene match. The CDR3, as DNA: TGTGCCAGCAGTTTATCCGGGTCGACAGGGGCCATTAGGCCCCAGCATTTT. Its protein is CASSLSGSTGAIRPQHF.

Points on this clonotype: A much bigger clone sits one base away, suggesting this may be a read error. The CDR3 protein is CASSSPCIKGPNQPQHF. CDR3 nucleotide sequence: TGTGCCAGCAGCTCCCCCTGTATTAAGGGGCCAAATCAGCCCCAGCATTTT. The chain carries TRBV7-3 and TRBJ1-5; possible D gene TRBD1, 5 bases. Germline lookup yields CDR1 SGHTA and CDR2 FQGTGA. This CDR3 contains 17 residues. V gave up 4 bases and J gave up 4 bases, with 20 bases separating them.

This chain uses TRBV2 with TRBJ1-1; D is possibly TRBD1 (6 bases). Trimming stripped 2 bases from V and 10 bases from J, with 11 bases between. The CDR3 is 12 amino acids. CDR1 is SNHLY, CDR2 FYNNEI, per germline. The DNA for the CDR3 is TGTGCCAGCAGTGAAATGGCAGGGGTAGCTTTCTTT. Protein: CASSEMAGVAFF. Full variable domain (outside the CDR3, taken from reference TRBV2 and TRBJ1-1): EPEVTQTPSHQVTQMGQEVILRCVPISNHLYFYWYRQILGQKVEFLVSFYNNEISEKSEIFDDQFSVERPDGSNFTLKIRSTKLEDSAMYFCASSEMAGVAFFGQGTRLTVV.

The table lists this clonotype with many counts. The rearrangement uses TRBV2 and TRBJ2-7; no clear D. The germline V gene has CDR1 SNHLY and CDR2 FYNNEI. The CDR3 loop spans 14 amino acids. The V end was cut by 7 bases, the J end by 3 bases, with 16 bases between. The CDR3 loop is CASTPTIDDYEQYF. CDR3 sequence (DNA): TGTGCCAGCACCCCGACAATCGACGACTACGAGCAGTACTTC.

The chain employs TRBV29-1 and TRBJ2-3; 7 bases fit TRBD1. CDR1 and CDR2 from the germline V gene are SQVTM and ANQGSEA. V was clipped by 4 bases and J by 3 bases; unmatched bases: 1. This CDR3 has 12 residues. The CDR3 is CSVGQGTDTQYF. The CDR3 coding sequence is TGCAGCGTTGGACAGGGTACAGATACGCAGTATTTT.

J is TRBJ1-5 and V is TRBV6-1; D possibly corresponds to TRBD1 (6 bases). Germline V gives CDR1 MNHNS, CDR2 SASEGT. CDR3 length: 13 residues. The V end lost 7 bases, the J end lost 6 bases, and 13 bases lay between the germline ends. This CDR3 is CASNRGGGQPQHF. CDR3 coding DNA: TGTGCCAGCAATAGAGGGGGTGGTCAGCCCCAGCATTTT.

CDR3 nucleotide sequence: TGTGCCAGCAGCGGCCCGGGACTAGCGGGAGGGCGCCAAGAGACCCAGTACTTC. Protein sequence: CASSGPGLAGGRQETQYF. This chain connects TRBV11-2 to TRBJ2-5, with 16 bases identical to TRBD2. The length of the CDR3 is 18 residues. With 5 bases clipped from V and 1 base from J, the junction kept 7 bases outside the gene matches. Per germline, CDR1 SGHAT and CDR2 FQNNGV.

This clonotype was observed at least ten times. The genes are TRBV15 and TRBJ2-7; 9 bases are shared with TRBD1. V shed 5 bases and J 2 bases; nucleotides not matched to a gene: 7. The CDR3 runs to 15 residues. Germline V CDR1 and CDR2: LNHNV, YYDKDF (reference sequence). CDR3 in DNA: TGTGCCACCAGCGGTCCGGGACAGGGAACCTACGAGCAGTACTTC. It codes for CATSGPGQGTYEQYF.

The CDR3 DNA sequence: TGTGCCAGCAGCCATCTCAGGGGGCGCGGGCGAGAGACCCAGTACTTC. Translated, it gives CASSHLRGRGRETQYF. J is TRBJ2-5 and V is TRBV14; 8 bases map to TRBD1. The CDR3 is 16 amino acids. In germline, CDR1 is SGHDN, CDR2 FVKESK. V lost 3 bases and J lost 4; bases outside the gene matches: 10.

With respect to this clonotype: At one end the junction does not follow the germline gene, possibly because of a read error. The CDR3 sequence: CASSQGFSNQPRHF. The DNA for the CDR3 is TGTGCCAGCAGCCAGGGTTTTAGCAATCAGCCCCGGCATTTT. V and J are TRBV2 and TRBJ1-5; weak D call: TRBD1 (5 bases). This CDR3 has 14 amino acids. Germline V gives CDR1 SNHLY, CDR2 FYNNEI.

This clonotype was recorded many times. This sequence joins TRBV28 and TRBJ2-7; no firm D call. In germline, CDR1 is MDHEN, CDR2 SYDVKM. V was trimmed by 3 bases and J by 3 bases, leaving 9 bases between them. There are 13 residues in the CDR3. The CDR3 DNA is TGTGCCAGCAGTTTTAGTCCAGGCTACGAGCAGTACTTC. It yields the protein CASSFSPGYEQYF.

The table lists this clonotype with many counts. The V and J genes are TRBV12-3 or TRBV12-4 and TRBJ1-3; 7 bases fit TRBD1. The CDR3 contains 14 residues. The junction had 5 bases not matched to a gene; V was cut back by 5 bases and J by 4 bases. The CDR3 sequence: CASSPQGTGNTIYF. CDR3 coding DNA: TGTGCCAGCAGTCCACAGGGGACCGGAAACACCATATATTTT.

In this sample, this clonotype turned up many times. The rearrangement uses TRBV7-3 and TRBJ2-5, with 10 nucleotides matching TRBD1. The CDR3 totals 15 residues. Germline V lookup: CDR1 SGHTA, CDR2 FQGTGA. Unmatched junction bases numbered 3, after V lost 2 bases and J lost 3 bases. The CDR3 reads CASSLGGQGEETQYF. CDR3 sequence (DNA): TGTGCCAGCAGCTTAGGCGGACAGGGGGAAGAGACCCAGTACTTC.

This clonotype appeared many times. The chain couples TRBV6-2 or TRBV6-3 to TRBJ1-2; 7 bases are shared with TRBD1. Germline lookup yields CDR1 MNHEY and CDR2 SVGEGT. J lost 1 base, V lost 7 bases, and 21 bases had no gene match. CDR3 length: 19 amino acids. This chain's CDR3 is CASTPRGDSSYYLNYGYTF. DNA of the CDR3: TGTGCCAGCACCCCCAGGGGGGACAGCTCTTACTACCTTAACTATGGCTACACCTTC.

In this sample, this clonotype turned up a few times. This may stem from a read error, because a much larger clone lies one nucleotide away. The chain links TRBV12-3 or TRBV12-4 to TRBJ1-1, with D perhaps TRBD1 (5 bases). This CDR3 region has 14 residues. The DNA for the CDR3 is TGTGCCAGCAGTTTGGGGGGGGAGGAGACTGAAGCTTGCTTT. Its protein is CASSLGGEETEACF.

Notes on this clonotype: The junction departs from germline at one end; a sequencing error may be responsible. The chain uses TRBV28 and TRBJ1-2, with D unclear. CDR1 and CDR2 (germline): MDHEN, SYDVKM. The length of the CDR3 is 13 residues. The CDR3 bases are TGTGCCAGCCGAAACCTGGGTAACTATGGTTACACCTTC. It specifies CASRNLGNYGYTF.

This clonotype has at least ten counts. This sequence joins TRBV2 and TRBJ1-2, with D perhaps matching TRBD1 (6 bases). Trimming stripped 4 bases from V and 1 base from J, with 10 bases between. This CDR3 contains 14 residues. Germline CDR1 and CDR2: SNHLY and FYNNEI. DNA for the CDR3: TGTGCCAGCAGTGCCCAGGGGAATAACTATGGCTACACCTTC. It is translated as CASSAQGNNYGYTF.

V gene TRBV6-2 or TRBV6-3 combines with J gene TRBJ2-7, with D uncertain. The CDR3 runs 13 residues. V was pared by 2 bases and J by 6 bases, with 11 bases between. CDR1 is MNHEY and CDR2 is SVGEGT in the germline V gene. The CDR3 reads CASSYPVASEQYF. The CDR3 nucleotides read TGTGCCAGCAGTTACCCTGTCGCGTCCGAGCAGTACTTC.

The sample holds a few counts of this clonotype. J is TRBJ2-7 and V is TRBV6-1; 13 bases match TRBD2. The CDR3 sequence is 16 residues long. Per germline, CDR1 MNHNS and CDR2 SASEGT. Germline trimming cut 4 bases from V and 2 bases from J; bases unmatched to any gene: 5. The CDR3 loop is CASSAGLAGEAYEQYF. In DNA form, the CDR3 reads TGTGCCAGCAGTGCAGGACTAGCGGGAGAAGCCTACGAGCAGTACTTC.